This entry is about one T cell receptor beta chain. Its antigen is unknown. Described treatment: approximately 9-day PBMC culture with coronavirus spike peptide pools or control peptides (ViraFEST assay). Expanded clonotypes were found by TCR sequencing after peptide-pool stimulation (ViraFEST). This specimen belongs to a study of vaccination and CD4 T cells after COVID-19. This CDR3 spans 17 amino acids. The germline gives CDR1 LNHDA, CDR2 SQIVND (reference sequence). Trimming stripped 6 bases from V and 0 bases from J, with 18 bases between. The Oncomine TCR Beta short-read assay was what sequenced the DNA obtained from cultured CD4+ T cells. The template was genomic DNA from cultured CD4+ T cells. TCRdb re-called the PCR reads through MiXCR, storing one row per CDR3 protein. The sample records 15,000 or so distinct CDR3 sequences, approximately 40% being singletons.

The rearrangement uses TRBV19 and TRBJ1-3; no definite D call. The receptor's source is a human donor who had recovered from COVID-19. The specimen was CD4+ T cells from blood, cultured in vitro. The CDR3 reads CASSAGPTTYSGNTIYF. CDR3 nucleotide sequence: TGTGCCAGTAGCGCTGGACCTACTACCTACTCTGGAAACACCATATATTTT.